Listed below are T cell receptor beta chains from one sample, sequenced in a study of blood T cell repertoires in COVID-19. TCRdb keeps only in-frame clones here, not all; method: immunoSEQ multiplex PCR. This table holds 130,000 to 150,000 clones, more than 75% found once. The sequencing sample was made of peripheral blood. Receptor source: an older woman with COVID-19, enrolled during active disease. CDR3s include the opening cysteine and the closing phenylalanine or tryptophan. Fields, in order: CDR3 length, clone size, J gene, V gene, D gene, CDR3 DNA, CDR3 protein. D genes are given only for firm matches. Clone sizes are given selectively: once, few, many, or a class where the clone is expanded.

length: 14; size: -; J: TRBJ2-3; V: TRBV5-1; D: TRBD2; DNA: TGCGCCAGCAATGGCGGGGGAGACACAGATACGCAGTATTTT; CDR3: CASNGGGDTDTQYF
length: 15; size: -; J: TRBJ1-5; V: TRBV7-2; D: -; DNA: TGTGCCAGCAGCTTAAGAACCGAGCGGGGTCAGCCCCAGCATTTT; CDR3: CASSLRTERGQPQHF
length: 16; size: -; J: TRBJ2-7; V: TRBV28; D: -; DNA: TGTGCCAGCAGCCCCCAGGGGCCCCATGAGGCCTACGAGCAGTACTTC; CDR3: CASSPQGPHEAYEQYF
length: 16; size: -; J: TRBJ2-7; V: TRBV7-2; D: TRBD2; DNA: TGTGCCAGCAGCTTAGGGGCGGGGGGTAGCTCCTACGAGCAGTACTTC; CDR3: CASSLGAGGSSYEQYF
length: 12; size: -; J: TRBJ2-7; V: TRBV12-3/TRBV12-4; D: -; DNA: TGTGCCAGCAGTCGGACAGAGGACGAGCAGTACTTC; CDR3: CASSRTEDEQYF
length: 14; size: -; J: TRBJ1-5; V: TRBV6-2/TRBV6-3; D: -; DNA: TGTGCCAGCAGTTTGTTATTTAGCAATCAGCCCCAGCATTTT; CDR3: CASSLLFSNQPQHF
length: 15; size: -; J: TRBJ1-6; V: TRBV7-3; D: TRBD1; DNA: TGTGCCAGCAGCTTATCGGGACAGGGGAATTCACCCCTCCACTTT; CDR3: CASSLSGQGNSPLHF
length: 15; size: few; J: TRBJ1-1; V: TRBV6-4; D: TRBD1; DNA: TGTGCCAGCAGTGCGAACAGGGGAGGCGACACTGAAGCTTTCTTT; CDR3: CASSANRGGDTEAFF
length: 19; size: -; J: TRBJ2-4; V: TRBV4-2; D: -; DNA: TGTGCCAGCAGCCAATCTTCAGCCGCACTAGCTTCAGCCAAAAACATTCAGTACTTC; CDR3: CASSQSSAALASAKNIQYF
length: 16; size: -; J: TRBJ2-7; V: TRBV7-2; D: -; DNA: TGTGCCAGCAGCGTAGCCAGACAGCTAGGGTCCTACGAGCAGTACTTC; CDR3: CASSVARQLGSYEQYF
length: 15; size: -; J: TRBJ1-2; V: TRBV7-2; D: -; DNA: TGTGCCAGCAGCTTAGCCCCAGGGGCGCTAGGTGGCTACACCTTC; CDR3: CASSLAPGALGGYTF
length: 18; size: once; J: TRBJ2-5; V: TRBV28; D: TRBD2; DNA: TGTGCCAGCAGTCACTCCGAGGGACTAGGCTCTATCCAAGAGACCCAGTACTTC; CDR3: CASSHSEGLGSIQETQYF
length: 16; size: -; J: TRBJ2-3; V: TRBV5-8; D: TRBD2; DNA: TGTGCCAGCAGCTTGACAAACCTAGCGGGGGGAGATACGCAGTATTTT; CDR3: CASSLTNLAGGDTQYF
length: 12; size: -; J: TRBJ1-2; V: TRBV29-1; D: TRBD1; DNA: TGCAGCGCCCGGGGACAGGGGGATGGCTACACCTTC; CDR3: CSARGQGDGYTF
length: 16; size: once; J: TRBJ1-1; V: TRBV5-4; D: TRBD1; DNA: TGTGCCAGCAGCTTGGAACAGGGGAGATTGAACACTGAAGCTTTCTTT; CDR3: CASSLEQGRLNTEAFF
length: 16; size: -; J: TRBJ2-3; V: TRBV24-1; D: TRBD2; DNA: TGTGCCACCAGTGACCGGACTAGCGGGGCCACAGATACGCAGTATTTT; CDR3: CATSDRTSGATDTQYF
length: 15; size: -; J: TRBJ1-1; V: TRBV7-2; D: -; DNA: TGTGCCAGCAGCTTACAGCGGATCGAGGGCACTGAAGCTTTCTTT; CDR3: CASSLQRIEGTEAFF
length: 14; size: -; J: TRBJ1-4; V: TRBV18; D: -; DNA: TGTGCCAGCTCACCAGGGGCTACTAATGAAAAACTGTTTTTT; CDR3: CASSPGATNEKLFF
length: 13; size: -; J: TRBJ1-2; V: TRBV5-1; D: -; DNA: TGCGCCAGCAGCCTCCGACAGGAACATGGCTACACCTTC; CDR3: CASSLRQEHGYTF
length: 11; size: -; J: TRBJ1-1; V: TRBV10-3; D: TRBD1; DNA: TGTGCCTCATCACAGGGGACTGAAGCTTTCTTT; CDR3: CASSQGTEAFF
length: 16; size: -; J: TRBJ2-7; V: TRBV1; D: -; DNA: TGCACCAGCAGCCAAGACCCGGGACAGGAGACCTACGAGCAATACTTC; CDR3: CTSSQDPGQETYEQYF
length: 17; size: once; J: TRBJ2-1; V: TRBV6-2/TRBV6-3; D: TRBD1; DNA: TGTGCCAGCAGTCGCGACTTCGGGACAGGGATGGACAATGAGCAGTTCTTC; CDR3: CASSRDFGTGMDNEQFF
length: 14; size: -; J: TRBJ1-2; V: TRBV7-9; D: -; DNA: TGTGCCAGCAGCTTGGCAGGGAGGAACTATGGCTACACCTTC; CDR3: CASSLAGRNYGYTF
length: 14; size: -; J: TRBJ1-1; V: TRBV2; D: -; DNA: TGTGCCAGCAGTCAAAGCCACCGGGACACTGAAGCTTTCTTT; CDR3: CASSQSHRDTEAFF
length: 12; size: few; J: TRBJ1-4; V: TRBV14; D: -; DNA: TGTGCCAGCAGCCAGCGAGGTGAAAAACTGTTTTTT; CDR3: CASSQRGEKLFF
length: 15; size: -; J: TRBJ1-2; V: TRBV19; D: -; DNA: TGTGCCACCCACCGGTCCGGGATGGTGGACTATGGCTACACCTTC; CDR3: CATHRSGMVDYGYTF
length: 17; size: few; J: TRBJ2-5; V: TRBV5-6; D: TRBD1; DNA: TGTGCCAGCAGCTTGGAAACCGGGACAGCCGAACGAGAGACCCAGTACTTC; CDR3: CASSLETGTAERETQYF
length: 15; size: -; J: TRBJ2-3; V: TRBV5-1; D: -; DNA: TGCGCCAGCAGCTTGGCCGGGGGACTCACAGATATGCAGTATTTT; CDR3: CASSLAGGLTDMQYF
length: 13; size: -; J: TRBJ1-2; V: TRBV6-5; D: -; DNA: TGTGCCAGCAGTTACTTGGGCGGGGACGGCTACACCTTC; CDR3: CASSYLGGDGYTF
length: 15; size: -; J: TRBJ1-6; V: TRBV2; D: -; DNA: TGTGCCAGCGACCACGAGCCAGGTGTCAATTCACCCCTCCACTTT; CDR3: CASDHEPGVNSPLHF
length: 15; size: -; J: TRBJ2-7; V: TRBV5-6; D: TRBD1; DNA: TGTGCCAGCAGCTCCGCCGGGACAGGGACCTACGAGCAGTACTTC; CDR3: CASSSAGTGTYEQYF
length: 13; size: -; J: TRBJ1-1; V: TRBV19; D: -; DNA: TGTGCCAGTAGTATAGGATTTCGAGGTGAAGCTTTCTTT; CDR3: CASSIGFRGEAFF
length: 11; size: -; J: TRBJ2-7; V: TRBV6-2/TRBV6-3; D: -; DNA: TGTGCCAGCAGCGAGACTCGGAAGCAGTACTTC; CDR3: CASSETRKQYF
length: 13; size: -; J: TRBJ1-4; V: TRBV25-1; D: -; DNA: TGTGCCAGCAGTGGCGGGAGAGCCGAAAAACTGTTTTTT; CDR3: CASSGGRAEKLFF
length: 13; size: -; J: TRBJ1-3; V: TRBV12-3/TRBV12-4; D: -; DNA: TGTGCCACCTCGGAAGGGGTTGGAAACACCATATATTTT; CDR3: CATSEGVGNTIYF
length: 12; size: -; J: TRBJ1-6; V: TRBV6-1; D: -; DNA: TGTGCCAGCAGTGAGAACAACACACCCCTCCACTTT; CDR3: CASSENNTPLHF
length: 15; size: few; J: TRBJ2-7; V: TRBV30; D: TRBD1; DNA: TGTGCCTGGAGTGTAGGAGGACAGGGGACTCCTCAGCAGTACTTC; CDR3: CAWSVGGQGTPQQYF
length: 19; size: -; J: TRBJ2-7; V: TRBV2; D: -; DNA: TGTGCCAGCAGTGAGCCCCGCTATCCGACTAGATCCCGTCCTTACGAGCAGTACTTC; CDR3: CASSEPRYPTRSRPYEQYF
length: 15; size: -; J: TRBJ1-5; V: TRBV28; D: -; DNA: TGTGCCAGCAGTATCCCTCAGGGTGGAAATCAGCCCCAGCATTTT; CDR3: CASSIPQGGNQPQHF
length: 14; size: -; J: TRBJ1-4; V: TRBV28; D: TRBD1; DNA: TGTGCCAGCAGTTTAGACAGGGTGAATGAAAAACTGTTTTTT; CDR3: CASSLDRVNEKLFF
length: 13; size: few; J: TRBJ2-7; V: TRBV4-3; D: TRBD1; DNA: TGCGCCAGCAGCCCGCGGACAGGGGGGGAGCAGTACTTC; CDR3: CASSPRTGGEQYF
length: 14; size: -; J: TRBJ1-1; V: TRBV2; D: -; DNA: TGTGCCAGCAGCGCAATAGGGGTTCGGACTGAAGCTTTCTTT; CDR3: CASSAIGVRTEAFF
length: 15; size: -; J: TRBJ1-5; V: TRBV3-1/TRBV3-2; D: -; DNA: TGTGCCAGCAGCCAAACCCGCGGTTCGAGTCAGCCCCAGCATTTT; CDR3: CASSQTRGSSQPQHF
length: 14; size: -; J: TRBJ1-5; V: TRBV10-3; D: TRBD1; DNA: TGTGCCATCAGCCCTACAGGGGGTGATCAGCCCCAGCATTTT; CDR3: CAISPTGGDQPQHF
length: 16; size: -; J: TRBJ2-5; V: TRBV19; D: TRBD1; DNA: TGTGCCAGTAGTGCGGGGCAGGGGGCGATAGGAGAGACCCAGTACTTC; CDR3: CASSAGQGAIGETQYF
length: 15; size: -; J: TRBJ2-1; V: TRBV9; D: TRBD2; DNA: TGTGCCAGCAGCTACGGACTAGCGGGGGACAATGAGCAGTTCTTC; CDR3: CASSYGLAGDNEQFF